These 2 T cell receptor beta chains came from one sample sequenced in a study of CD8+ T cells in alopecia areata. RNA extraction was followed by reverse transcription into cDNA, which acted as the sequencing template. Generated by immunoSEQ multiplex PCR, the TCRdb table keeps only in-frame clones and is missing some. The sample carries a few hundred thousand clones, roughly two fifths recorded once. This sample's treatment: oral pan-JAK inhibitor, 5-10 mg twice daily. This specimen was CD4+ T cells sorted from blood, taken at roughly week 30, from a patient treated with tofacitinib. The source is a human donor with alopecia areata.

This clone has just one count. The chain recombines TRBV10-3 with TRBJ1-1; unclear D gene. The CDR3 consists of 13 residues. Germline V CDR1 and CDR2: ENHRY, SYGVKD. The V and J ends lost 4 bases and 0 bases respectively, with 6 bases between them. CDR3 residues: CAISAQMNTEAFF. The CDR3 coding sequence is TGTGCCATCAGTGCACAGATGAACACTGAAGCTTTCTTT.

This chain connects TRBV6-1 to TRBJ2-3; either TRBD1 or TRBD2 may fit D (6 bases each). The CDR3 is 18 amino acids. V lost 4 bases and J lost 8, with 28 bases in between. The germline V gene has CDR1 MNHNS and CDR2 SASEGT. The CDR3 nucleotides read TGTGCCAGCAGTGCATTTTCCCGGGACTGGGGGGCCCAGGGTACGCAGTATTTT. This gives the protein CASSAFSRDWGAQGTQYF.